The present T cell receptor beta chain was sequenced within a study of cytomegalovirus exposure and HLA in healthy donors. Notes on the study in general: Later on, an analysis showed TCR association rates differing by HLA locus, with DRB1 the most and HLA-C the fewest. Later, an analysis found that common viral pathogens appeared to be linked with several of the most significant clusters. A later analysis found that most CMV-associated TCR beta chains appeared HLA-restricted.

On this clone itself: Its matching antigen is unknown.

CDR3 length: 13 residues. The germline gives CDR1 SGHKS, CDR2 YYEKEE (reference sequence). V was clipped by 5 bases and J by 4 bases, with 10 bases between them. Primers included in the PCR were 60 Vbeta and 13 Jbeta primers. TCRdb's table, derived via immunoSEQ multiplex PCR, lists solely in-frame clones and lacks some. Listed are roughly 58,000 clones; roughly 9.6% falls within the top ten. This receptor was identified in a woman aged 45-59 years in good health and CMV-seropositive. This chain links TRBV5-5 with TRBJ1-3; no definite D call. Sequencing was performed on PBMCs. The CDR3 coding sequence is TGTGCCAGCAGGTTCACGACAGGAAACACCATATATTTT. Translation gives CASRFTTGNTIYF.